This is a list of T cell receptor beta chains from one sample in a study of cytomegalovirus exposure and HLA in healthy donors. Using immunoSEQ multiplex PCR, the repertoire was profiled, and TCRdb retains in-frame clones only, with some absent. The top ten clones hold under 2.5% of a sample with about 120,000 clones, approximately 81% of them seen once. The sequencing input was PBMCs. The receptors originated from a woman aged 25 to 45 in good health and CMV-seronegative. The conserved cysteine and the conserved F or W are not part of the CDR3 here. Only part of the rows carry a size: once, few, many, or a class if the clone is expanded.

cdr3_aa,j_call,v_call,clone_size
ATSIHGRESTGVTGELF,TRBJ2-2,TRBV15,-
ASSESRGQF,TRBJ2-1,TRBV2,-
ASSLRDRGGEQY,TRBJ2-7,TRBV5-4,many
ASSFLLNRGISSYNEQF,TRBJ2-1,TRBV27,few
ASSLDSLDYGYT,TRBJ1-2,TRBV5-1,-
ASSVGGLAGGWETQY,TRBJ2-5,TRBV9,-
ASSFGQVNYEQY,TRBJ2-7,TRBV5-8,-
ASSRTKTGGYTGELF,TRBJ2-2,TRBV7-2,-
ASLARDTDGDNSPLH,TRBJ1-6,TRBV19,once
ASSLDRPGGYT,TRBJ1-2,TRBV6-5,once
ASSETGYSGNTIY,TRBJ1-3,TRBV2,-
ASSRGLSYEQY,TRBJ2-7,TRBV9,-
ASSSGTPGETQY,TRBJ2-5,TRBV5-1,-
ASSLEGQANNEQF,TRBJ2-1,TRBV27,-
ASSHAGGHEQY,TRBJ2-7,TRBV5-4,-
ASSVLEGASTEAF,TRBJ1-1,TRBV9,few
ASRAPSGDTGELF,TRBJ2-2,TRBV4-3,-
ASSQLEPRYGYT,TRBJ1-2,TRBV5-1,few
ASSSSGVETQY,TRBJ2-5,TRBV7-9,-
ASSQGPSNTDTQY,TRBJ2-3,TRBV4-3,-
ASSLALGGARDTQY,TRBJ2-3,TRBV7-2,-
ASFGRTGERNGYT,TRBJ1-2,TRBV7-9,-
ASSLGERGKNEQF,TRBJ2-1,TRBV11-1,-
ASRNAGSTDTQY,TRBJ2-3,TRBV6-5,-
ASSGDTQY,TRBJ2-3,TRBV9,-
ASSLGGPFQETQY,TRBJ2-5,TRBV11-2,-
AYSPPGAS,TRBJ1-2,TRBV30,-
ASSSLTDSSYNEQF,TRBJ2-1,TRBV19,once
ATSRDRGRTYEQY,TRBJ2-7,TRBV15,-
ASSPARGGSTDEQF,TRBJ2-1,TRBV11-2,-
ASREFGGSYNSPLH,TRBJ1-6,TRBV6-1,-
ASSQDSGGAGDTQY,TRBJ2-3,TRBV4-3,-
ASSPAGDYEQY,TRBJ2-7,TRBV7-9,-
ASRFLLSGGRMKADTQY,TRBJ2-3,TRBV12-2,-
ASSKGIEKPASNQPQH,TRBJ1-5,TRBV21-1,-
ASSPGTSRSDTQY,TRBJ2-3,TRBV9,-